The 11 T cell receptor beta chains listed next were all sequenced from one sample in a study of shared clonotypes between healthy human individuals. Assay used: immunoSEQ multiplex PCR; TCRdb lists only in-frame clones, some missing. The table records 2 million to 3 million clones, roughly 93% of them present only once. Sequenced input: naive CD4+ T cells from PBMCs. Subset denoted: CD45RA+ positively selected. The receptors derive from a man aged 18 to 30 in good health. Some clones in this sample may be carry-over from other donors' samples.

The V and J genes are TRBV4-1 and TRBJ1-3, with a weak D call TRBD1 (5 bases). CDR1 is MGHRA, CDR2 YSYEKL, per germline. The CDR3 contains 16 residues. V lost 0 bases to trimming and J lost 0 bases, with 9 bases between them. DNA for the CDR3: TGCGCCAGCAGCCAAGAGGGACCTCACTCTGGAAACACCATATATTTT. This sequence encodes CASSQEGPHSGNTIYF.

The rearrangement joins TRBV6-1 to TRBJ1-1; the match to TRBD1 covers 7 bases. V lost 4 bases to trimming and J lost 8 bases; unmatched junction nucleotides: 1. The CDR3 covers 11 residues. CDR1 is MNHNS and CDR2 is SASEGT in the germline V gene. The CDR3: CASSVTGEAFF. CDR3 coding DNA: TGTGCCAGCAGTGTGACAGGGGAAGCTTTCTTT.

This clone occurred once. The chain carries TRBV2 and TRBJ2-5; D remains ambiguous. Germline V gene lookup returns CDR1 SNHLY and CDR2 FYNNEI. V dropped 3 bases and J dropped 0 bases, with 5 bases sitting between them. The CDR3 totals 13 residues. This chain's CDR3 is CASSDLYQETQYF. DNA of the CDR3: TGTGCCAGCAGTGACCTGTACCAAGAGACCCAGTACTTC.

The chain uses TRBV19 and TRBJ2-6; D may be TRBD1 (5 bases). The CDR3 has 14 amino acids. The V gene lost 7 bases and the J gene lost 2 bases, with 9 bases spanning the gap. The V gene's germline CDR1 is LNHDA and CDR2 SQIVND (reference sequence). Here the CDR3 reads CASTQGPGANVLTF. CDR3 DNA sequence: TGTGCCAGTACCCAGGGTCCTGGGGCCAACGTCCTGACTTTC.

This clone was counted once. The J gene is TRBJ1-1, the V gene TRBV5-1; 11 positions match TRBD1. Per the germline V gene, CDR1 is SGHRS and CDR2 is YFSETQ. V gave up 4 bases and J gave up 5 bases; unmatched junction bases: 10. This CDR3 has 16 residues. CDR3 residues: CASSPIGTGGRTEAFF. The CDR3 bases are TGCGCCAGCAGCCCCATCGGGACAGGGGGACGGACTGAAGCTTTCTTT.

This chain uses TRBV30 with TRBJ1-6; 7 positions match TRBD1. From germline, CDR1 is GTSNPN and CDR2 SVGIG (reference sequence). This CDR3 region has 14 residues. The V and J ends lost 2 bases and 7 bases, in that order; junction bases with no gene match: 5. The CDR3 loop reads CAWSQQGPNSPLHF. In nucleotides, the CDR3 is TGTGCCTGGAGTCAACAGGGGCCCAATTCACCCCTCCACTTT.

V usage is TRBV5-1 and J usage is TRBJ2-7, with a tentative D call TRBD1 (6 bases). CDR3 length: 15 amino acids. Trimming shortened V by 0 bases and J by 5 bases, and 15 bases separated the two germline ends. Per the germline V gene, CDR1 is SGHRS and CDR2 is YFSETQ. Here the CDR3 DNA reads TGCGCCAGCAGCTTGGCCTCCGACAGGCCAAACGAGCAGTACTTC. Its translation: CASSLASDRPNEQYF.

V and J are TRBV19 and TRBJ2-3; TRBD2 matches 8 bases. The germline V gene encodes CDR1 LNHDA and CDR2 SQIVND (reference sequence). This CDR3 comprises 16 residues. Trimming took 5 bases from V and 0 from J; bases not matched to a gene: 7. CDR3 loop: CASSPGLAASTDTQYF. For the CDR3, the DNA is TGTGCCAGTAGTCCCGGACTAGCTGCTAGCACAGATACGCAGTATTTT.

J is TRBJ1-6 and V is TRBV27, with 7 bases identical to TRBD1. The germline CDR1 and CDR2 sequences are MNHEY and SMNVEV (reference sequence). The J segment lost 8 bases and the V segment lost 4 bases, leaving 5 bases of the junction unmatched. CDR3 length: 14 amino acids. The chain's CDR3 is CASSYKGADSPLHF. In DNA form, the CDR3 reads TGTGCCAGCAGTTATAAGGGGGCGGATTCACCCCTCCACTTT.

This chain uses TRBV11-2 with TRBJ2-3; no clear D gene. Trimming stripped 5 bases from V and 3 bases from J, with 15 bases between. The CDR3 totals 15 residues. Germline CDR1 reads SGHAT; CDR2 reads FQNNGV. Here the CDR3 DNA reads TGTGCCAGCAGCCCTAAGGGAACTCTTACAGATACGCAGTATTTT. Its translation: CASSPKGTLTDTQYF.

V is TRBV5-6 and J is TRBJ2-4; D could derive from TRBD1 or TRBD2 (6 bases each). Per germline, CDR1 SGHDT and CDR2 YYEEEE. The CDR3 has 13 amino acids. Trimming cost V 0 bases and J 8 bases, with 9 bases left between them. This chain's CDR3 is CASSLARGDIQYF. In DNA form, the CDR3 reads TGTGCCAGCAGCTTGGCTAGGGGGGACATTCAGTACTTC.